The 29 T cell receptor beta chains given below trace back to one sample, sequenced in a study of T cell changes during pregnancy in multiple sclerosis. TCRdb's table, derived via immunoSEQ multiplex PCR, lists solely in-frame clones and lacks some. The sample has about 84,000 clones, roughly 93% seen once. The sample consisted of peripheral blood, taken in the third trimester of pregnancy. The receptors originated from a female donor with multiple sclerosis, enrolled in a pregnancy study.

In this sample, this clone turned up once. This rearrangement joins TRBV2 to TRBJ2-2, with D uncertain. The CDR3 length is 15 residues. Germline values: CDR1 SNHLY, CDR2 FYNNEI. V lost 5 bases to trimming and J lost 3 bases, with 13 bases between them. This CDR3 is CASSLDGLYTGELFF. The CDR3 region has the DNA TGTGCCAGCAGTCTTGATGGGCTTTACACCGGGGAGCTGTTTTTT.

This sequence joins TRBV30 and TRBJ1-5, with a possible D match to TRBD1 (5 bases). V gave up 3 bases and J gave up 5 bases, with 14 bases separating them. The CDR3 sequence is 14 residues long. Per germline, CDR1 GTSNPN and CDR2 SVGIG (reference sequence). The chain's CDR3 is CAWRGGGSHQPQHF. The CDR3 nucleotides are TGTGCCTGGAGGGGCGGGGGTAGTCATCAGCCCCAGCATTTT.

The chain has TRBV5-1 and TRBJ2-1; D ambiguous. This CDR3 is 16 amino acids long. Germline assignment: CDR1 SGHRS and CDR2 YFSETQ. V gave up 0 bases and J gave up 5 bases, with 15 bases separating them. CDR3 nucleotides: TGCGCCAGCAGCTTGGAGGTGGCGACTCCCCACAATGAGCAGTTCTTC. Encoded protein: CASSLEVATPHNEQFF.

J is TRBJ2-7 and V is TRBV6-5, with a weak D call TRBD1 (6 bases). The V end lost 4 bases, the J end lost 5 bases, and 12 bases lay between the germline ends. The CDR3 loop spans 13 amino acids. CDR1 is MNHEY and CDR2 is SVGAGI in the germline V gene. The CDR3: CASSWTESDEQYF. CDR3 DNA: TGTGCCAGCAGTTGGACAGAGAGCGACGAGCAGTACTTC.

The rearrangement links TRBV19 to TRBJ1-5, with D unresolved. The V end lost 0 bases, the J end lost 13 bases, and 10 bases lay between the germline ends. Germline V gene lookup returns CDR1 LNHDA and CDR2 SQIVND (reference sequence). This CDR3 has 12 amino acids. The DNA of the CDR3 is TGTGCCAGTAGTATAGATCCTGGGCTGCAGCATTTT. Encoded protein: CASSIDPGLQHF.

The chain recombines TRBV7-2 with TRBJ2-3; unclear D gene. The CDR3 is 15 amino acids. The V gene lost 0 bases and the J gene lost 0 bases, with 7 bases spanning the gap. Germline loops: CDR1 SGHTA, CDR2 FQGNSA. Here the CDR3 reads CASSLAPTSTDTQYF. In DNA form, the CDR3 reads TGTGCCAGCAGCTTAGCTCCTACTAGCACAGATACGCAGTATTTT.

The chain joins TRBV13 to TRBJ2-7; 10 positions agree with TRBD2. This CDR3 contains 15 residues. J lost 1 base, V lost 2 bases, and 2 bases had no gene match. Germline CDR1 is PRHDT and CDR2 is FYEKMQ (reference sequence). The CDR3 protein is CASSLTSGASYEQYF. CDR3 nucleotide sequence: TGTGCCAGCAGCTTAACTAGCGGGGCATCCTACGAGCAGTACTTC.

About this clone itself: At one end, the junction sequence differs from germline, possibly due to a read error. The chain recombines TRBV7-7 with TRBJ2-3, with D perhaps matching TRBD2 (6 bases). Germline V gene lookup returns CDR1 SSHAT and CDR2 FNYEAQ (reference sequence). The CDR3 covers 15 residues. CDR3 in DNA: TGTGCTAGCAGTTCCGGGACTTTTCAGGAGGATACGCAGTATTTT. It is translated as CASSSGTFQEDTQYF. Filled out from reference TRBV7-7 and TRBJ2-3, the complete variable domain reads GAGVSQSPRYKVTKRGQDVTLRCDPISSHATLYWYQQALGQGPEFLTYFNYEAQPDKSGLPSDRFSAERPEGSISTLTIQRTEQRDSAMYRCASSSGTFQEDTQYFGPGTRLTVL.

The genes are TRBV5-1 and TRBJ2-7, with TRBD1 as a possible D gene (6 bases). The V end was cut by 4 bases, the J end by 0 bases, with 14 bases between. The CDR3 totals 15 residues. The V gene's germline CDR1 is SGHRS and CDR2 YFSETQ. For the CDR3, the DNA is TGCGCCAGCAGCCCGGGATTGGACAGCTCCTACGAGCAGTACTTC. It codes for CASSPGLDSSYEQYF. Complete variable domain (other parts from reference TRBV5-1 and TRBJ2-7): KAGVTQTPRYLIKTRGQQVTLSCSPISGHRSVSWYQQTPGQGLQFLFEYFSETQRNKGNFPGRFSGRQFSNSRSEMNVSTLELGDSALYLCASSPGLDSSYEQYFGPGTRLTVT.

V usage is TRBV27 and J usage is TRBJ2-7; D perhaps matches TRBD1 (5 bases). This CDR3 region has 15 residues. Germline values: CDR1 MNHEY, CDR2 SMNVEV (reference sequence). V was pared by 0 bases and J by 3 bases, with 12 bases between. CDR3 region: CASSLSSQGLYEQYF. DNA of the CDR3: TGTGCCAGCAGTTTATCGTCCCAGGGCCTCTACGAGCAGTACTTC.

The V and J genes are TRBV27 and TRBJ2-3, with unresolved D. Germline V lookup: CDR1 MNHEY, CDR2 SMNVEV (reference sequence). V shed 5 bases and J shed 2 bases, with 14 bases lying between them. CDR3 length: 15 residues. CDR3: CASSPPWAITDTQYF. CDR3 coding DNA: TGTGCCAGCAGTCCCCCGTGGGCCATCACAGATACGCAGTATTTT.

The rearrangement links TRBV5-4 to TRBJ2-2; 15 positions agree with TRBD2. This CDR3 has 18 amino acids. V was clipped by 4 bases and J by 1 base; unmatched bases: 5. Germline V gene sequence: CDR1 SGHNT, CDR2 YYREEE (reference sequence). CDR3: CASSGGTSGGLNTGELFF. Written as DNA, the CDR3 is TGTGCCAGCAGCGGGGGGACTAGCGGGGGGCTGAACACCGGGGAGCTGTTTTTT.

The chain combines TRBV5-4 with TRBJ1-1; 10 nucleotides line up with TRBD1. V gave up 4 bases and J gave up 0 bases; unmatched junction bases: 6. CDR1 and CDR2 (germline): SGHNT, YYREEE (reference sequence). This CDR3 spans 16 amino acids. Written as DNA, the CDR3 is TGTGCCAGCAGCCGACAGGGGGCGTCAATGAACACTGAAGCTTTCTTT. Translated, it gives CASSRQGASMNTEAFF.

This clone was picked up one time. The rearrangement uses TRBV27 and TRBJ2-2; unclear D gene. The CDR3 runs to 16 residues. Germline V gene data show CDR1 as MNHEY and CDR2 as SMNVEV (reference sequence). Trimming stripped 4 bases from V and 5 bases from J, with 17 bases between. The CDR3 coding sequence is TGTGCCAGCAGTTCTACCATGTTTGCACGAACCGGGGAGCTGTTTTTT. Its translation: CASSSTMFARTGELFF.

Remarks on this clone: Germline and junction disagree at one end, which may indicate a read error. The rearrangement joins TRBV6-1 to TRBJ1-2, with D possibly being TRBD1 (6 bases). This CDR3 has 12 amino acids. Germline V CDR1 and CDR2: MNHNS, SASEGT. The CDR3 sequence is CASRQGPTACVF. In nucleotides, the CDR3 is TGTGCCAGCAGACAGGGCCCCACTGCTTGCGTTTTC.

This chain connects TRBV13 to TRBJ1-1; no firm D call. CDR1 and CDR2 (germline): PRHDT, FYEKMQ (reference sequence). The CDR3 covers 13 residues. Trimming took 8 bases from V and 0 from J, leaving 10 bases between them. CDR3 nucleotide sequence: TGTGCCAGCCGACGGGGATTGAACACTGAAGCTTTCTTT. Translated, it gives CASRRGLNTEAFF.

This rearrangement joins TRBV4-1 to TRBJ2-3; 9 positions match TRBD1. Germline CDR1 and CDR2: MGHRA and YSYEKL. The CDR3 is 16 residues long. V dropped 2 bases and J dropped 3; count of bases not matched to a gene: 6. This chain's CDR3 is CASSQHWTGDTDTQYF. As DNA, the CDR3 is TGCGCCAGCAGCCAACACTGGACAGGGGATACAGATACGCAGTATTTT.

The chain couples TRBV30 to TRBJ1-2, with D perhaps TRBD1 (6 bases). The CDR3 runs to 15 residues. Germline V gene data show CDR1 as GTSNPN and CDR2 as SVGIG (reference sequence). V lost 4 bases to trimming and J lost 0 bases, with 15 bases between them. The CDR3 loop is CAWTHARGANYGYTF. CDR3 coding DNA: TGTGCCTGGACCCACGCCAGGGGAGCTAACTATGGCTACACCTTC.

The chain is built from TRBV27 and TRBJ1-2; D is perhaps TRBD1 (5 bases). V was pared by 5 bases and J by 1 base, with 23 bases between. The CDR3 is 18 amino acids. Germline-derived CDR1 and CDR2 are MNHEY and SMNVEV (reference sequence). Here the CDR3 reads CASSPWQGATYHNYGYTF. DNA of the CDR3: TGTGCCAGCAGTCCCTGGCAAGGGGCCACCTACCATAACTATGGCTACACCTTC.

The J gene is TRBJ2-5, the V gene TRBV5-1; 10 positions agree with TRBD1. V shed 4 bases and J 4 bases; nucleotides not matched to a gene: 16. CDR1 is SGHRS, CDR2 YFSETQ, per germline. The CDR3 runs to 18 residues. CDR3 DNA: TGCGCCAGCAGCCCGGGGCTCGGGCGACAGGGGGCTCCAGAGACCCAGTACTTC. It yields the protein CASSPGLGRQGAPETQYF.

The V call is TRBV10-1, the J call TRBJ2-5, with TRBD2 identical over 9 bases. The CDR3 is 13 residues long. Trimming took 8 bases from V and 5 from J; bases not matched to a gene: 6. Germline CDR1 reads WNHNN; CDR2 reads SYGVQD (reference sequence). The CDR3 region is CASQAGLAETQYF. CDR3 coding DNA: TGCGCCAGCCAGGCAGGACTAGCGGAGACCCAGTACTTC.

The CDR3, as DNA: TGTGCCAGCAGCCTAAACGACAGGGGTAGTGGCTACACCTTC. Its protein is CASSLNDRGSGYTF. The chain links TRBV9 to TRBJ1-2, with 8 bases matching TRBD1. Looked up from germline, CDR1 is SGDLS and CDR2 is YYNGEE. The CDR3 spans 14 residues. J lost 7 bases, V lost 4 bases, and 9 bases had no gene match.

The chain links TRBV4-1 to TRBJ1-2; tentatively, D is TRBD1 (5 bases). Germline-derived CDR1 and CDR2 are MGHRA and YSYEKL. This CDR3 is built from 15 residues. V lost 0 bases and J 8 bases, leaving 16 bases between the germline ends. The CDR3 region has the DNA TGCGCCAGCAGCCAAGATTTGGAGGGGCTGCGAGGCTACACCTTC. Its translation: CASSQDLEGLRGYTF.

This sequence joins TRBV6-5 and TRBJ2-2; D gene uncertain. The CDR3 is 13 residues long. CDR1 and CDR2 from the germline V gene are MNHEY and SVGAGI. V lost 6 bases and J 3 bases, leaving 8 bases between the germline ends. The CDR3, as DNA: TGTGCCAGCAGGAGGCCTTACACCGGGGAGCTGTTTTTT. Its protein product is CASRRPYTGELFF.

This chain's CDR3 is CATRTTLNTEAFF. The CDR3 coding sequence is TGTGCCACGAGGACAACCCTGAACACTGAAGCTTTCTTT. The chain carries TRBV6-1 and TRBJ1-1; maybe TRBD1 (5 bases). CDR1 MNHNS and CDR2 SASEGT come from the germline V gene. The CDR3 sequence is 13 residues long. V lost 10 bases and J 0 bases, leaving 12 bases between the germline ends.

In its sample, this clone was seen once. This chain uses TRBV6-5 with TRBJ1-4, with 8 bases matching TRBD1. The CDR3 runs to 14 residues. V was clipped by 6 bases and J by 8 bases; unmatched bases: 8. CDR1 is MNHEY and CDR2 is SVGAGI in the germline V gene. CDR3 nucleotide sequence: TGTGCCAGCAGCGGACAGGGCGGTGGGGAAAAACTGTTTTTT. Its translation is CASSGQGGGEKLFF.

The genes are TRBV7-9 and TRBJ1-5; D might be TRBD1 (5 bases). CDR1 is SEHNR, CDR2 FQNEAQ, per germline (reference sequence). The CDR3 extends over 14 amino acids. V was cut by 3 bases and J by 5 bases, with 11 bases left in between. CDR3 protein: CASSLGTNYQPQHF. The CDR3 region has the DNA TGTGCCAGCAGCTTGGGGACTAATTATCAGCCCCAGCATTTT. The complete variable domain, with remaining parts taken from reference TRBV7-9 and TRBJ1-5, reads DTGVSQNPRHKITKRGQNVTFRCDPISEHNRLYWYRQTLGQGPEFLTYFQNEAQLEKSRLLSDRFSAERPKGSFSTLEIQRTEQGDSAMYLCASSLGTNYQPQHFGDGTRLSIL.

The genes are TRBV7-6 and TRBJ2-5, with a weak D call TRBD1 (6 bases). Germline CDR1 is SGHVS and CDR2 is FNYEAQ. V was pared by 4 bases and J by 2 bases, with 14 bases between. CDR3 length: 15 amino acids. The CDR3 spells CASSWTESLQETQYF. The CDR3 coding sequence is TGTGCCAGCAGCTGGACAGAGAGTCTTCAAGAGACCCAGTACTTC. Full variable domain (outside the CDR3, taken from reference TRBV7-6 and TRBJ2-5): GAGVSQSPRYKVTKRGQDVALRCDPISGHVSLYWYRQALGQGPEFLTYFNYEAQQDKSGLPNDRFSAERPEGSISTLTIQRTEQRDSAMYRCASSWTESLQETQYFGPGTRLLVL.

The rearrangement links TRBV15 to TRBJ2-1; 11 bases align to TRBD2. Germline assignment: CDR1 LNHNV and CDR2 YYDKDF (reference sequence). The ends lost 6 bases at V and 9 bases at J; junction bases unmatched: 10. The CDR3 is 15 residues long. The CDR3 DNA sequence: TGTGCCACCAGAGGCCAGACTAGCGGGGTCGGTGAGCAGTTCTTC. Encoded protein: CATRGQTSGVGEQFF. Combining the CDR3 with reference TRBV15 and TRBJ2-1 gives the whole variable domain DAMVIQNPRYQVTQFGKPVTLSCSQTLNHNVMYWYQQKSSQAPKLLFHYYDKDFNNEADTPDNFQSRRPNTSFCFLDIRSPGLGDTAMYLCATRGQTSGVGEQFFGPGTRLTVL.